This entry lists 6 T cell receptor beta chains sequenced from one sample in a study of T cell changes during pregnancy in multiple sclerosis. The data were produced by immunoSEQ multiplex PCR, yet TCRdb's version contains in-frame clones alone and is incomplete. The sample has roughly 59,000 clones, over 85% seen once. Material: CD8+ T cells from peripheral blood mononuclear cells, obtained in the second trimester of pregnancy. The receptors come from a female donor with multiple sclerosis, enrolled in a pregnancy study.

The CDR3 loop is CASSQDRVGQGVSGGYTF. The CDR3 nucleotides are TGCGCCAGCAGCCAAGACCGGGTGGGACAGGGGGTGTCTGGCGGCTACACCTTC. The J gene is TRBJ1-2, the V gene TRBV4-3, with 11 bases identical to TRBD1. This CDR3 comprises 18 residues. Trimming removed 0 bases from V and 8 bases from J; junction bases left unmatched: 14. The V gene's germline CDR1 is LGHNA and CDR2 YSLEER.

The rearrangement links TRBV7-9 to TRBJ2-2; 9 bases align to TRBD2. The J segment lost 3 bases and the V segment lost 1 base, leaving 9 bases of the junction unmatched. The germline CDR1 and CDR2 sequences are SEHNR and FQNEAQ (reference sequence). CDR3 size: 18 residues. Here the CDR3 reads CASSLVRLADIHTGELFF. Written as DNA, the CDR3 is TGTGCCAGCAGCTTAGTCCGACTAGCGGACATACACACCGGGGAGCTGTTTTTT.

In its sample, this clone was seen a few times. The V gene is TRBV4-1, the J gene TRBJ1-4; D ambiguous. Germline lookup yields CDR1 MGHRA and CDR2 YSYEKL. The V end lost 1 base, the J end lost 4 bases, and 7 bases lay between the germline ends. The CDR3 totals 14 residues. The CDR3 spells CASSQGSGNEKLFF. The CDR3 DNA reads TGCGCCAGCAGCCAAGGGTCGGGTAATGAAAAACTGTTTTTT.

The chain recombines TRBV14 with TRBJ2-7, with 9 bases fitting TRBD1. V shed 3 bases and J 4 bases; nucleotides not matched to a gene: 7. This CDR3 has 15 residues. The germline CDR1 and CDR2 sequences are SGHDN and FVKESK. The CDR3, as DNA: TGTGCCAGCAGCCACGGGACAGGGCGCGGGTACGAGCAGTACTTC. Its protein is CASSHGTGRGYEQYF.

The chain couples TRBV27 to TRBJ1-2, with 9 bases fitting TRBD1. V trimming: 6 bases; J trimming: 7 bases; junction bases outside the gene matches: 9. Germline values: CDR1 MNHEY, CDR2 SMNVEV (reference sequence). This CDR3 contains 14 residues. As DNA, the CDR3 is TGTGCCAGCAGCCGGACAGGGGCGCGTGGTGGCTACACCTTC. This gives the protein CASSRTGARGGYTF.

The chain is built from TRBV7-9 and TRBJ2-1; 9 nucleotides agree with TRBD2. CDR3 length: 16 residues. J lost 2 bases, V lost 5 bases, and 7 bases had no gene match. Germline CDR1 SEHNR, CDR2 FQNEAQ (reference sequence). The chain's CDR3 is CASSPSSGRTYNEQFF. CDR3 DNA: TGTGCCAGCAGCCCATCAAGCGGGAGGACCTACAATGAGCAGTTCTTC.